Shown below are 3 T cell receptor beta chains from a single sample sequenced in a study of CD8 T cells in ankylosing spondylitis (dated 2017 in TCRdb). Preparation of the library involved 5' RACE. TCRdb shows the sequencer as Illumina HiSeq 2500. Using fastp trimming at Q25 and MiXCR clonotype assembly, TCRdb reanalyzed the public sequencing data and kept in-frame beta chains. One record per CDR3 amino acid sequence lists the most common genes and DNA. The sample table lists 150,000 to 200,000 distinct CDR3 sequences, roughly 10% of them with a count of one. Together, the top ten hold 25% to 35% of the sample. Source material: blood, either unsorted or a sorted T cell fraction (not recorded which). The receptors come from a male donor with ankylosing spondylitis or in good health (not recorded which).

This clonotype was seen at least ten times. The rearrangement links TRBV3-1 to TRBJ2-5; tentatively, D is TRBD2 (5 bases). Germline lookup yields CDR1 LGHDT and CDR2 YNNKEL (reference sequence). V was cut by 4 bases and J by 2 bases, with 14 bases left in between. The CDR3 covers 15 residues. In DNA form, the CDR3 reads TGTGCCAGCAGCCCTAGTCCAGCGGTACAAGAGACCCAGTACTTC. It is translated as CASSPSPAVQETQYF.

This clonotype showed up many times. V gene TRBV6-1 combines with J gene TRBJ2-7, with 8 bases lining up with TRBD2. Germline V gene sequence: CDR1 MNHNS, CDR2 SASEGT. CDR3 length equals 17 residues. With 1 base clipped from V and 2 bases from J, the junction kept 10 bases outside the gene matches. The CDR3 protein is CASSEEGGGLGAYEQYF. CDR3 DNA: TGTGCCAGCAGTGAAGAGGGGGGGGGACTAGGTGCCTACGAGCAGTACTTC.

This clonotype was counted at least ten times. The chain has TRBV24-1 and TRBJ1-2; possibly TRBD1 for D (5 bases). Per the germline V gene, CDR1 is KGHDR and CDR2 is SFDVKD. The CDR3 extends over 14 amino acids. V lost 3 bases, J lost 0 bases, and 7 bases lay in between. The DNA of the CDR3 is TGTGCCACCAGTGATCGGGGCCCTAACTATGGCTACACCTTC. This encodes CATSDRGPNYGYTF.